This T cell receptor beta chain emerged from a study of blood T cell repertoires in COVID-19. This clone was found once. Measured with immunoSEQ multiplex PCR; TCRdb has only the in-frame clones, and not every one. The sample includes about 150,000 clones, about four fifths of them seen just once. Germline values: CDR1 SGHRS, CDR2 YFSETQ. This CDR3 is built from 19 residues. The ends lost 2 bases at V and 2 bases at J; junction bases unmatched: 10. The chain combines TRBV5-1 with TRBJ2-2, with 12 bases matching TRBD2. This receptor was obtained from a man aged 70 or older who had recovered from COVID-19. Sequencing used peripheral blood. CDR3 DNA sequence: TGCGCCAGCAGCTTAAGGAGACTAGCGGGAGATGCCAACACCGGGGAGCTGTTTTTT. As protein: CASSLRRLAGDANTGELFF.